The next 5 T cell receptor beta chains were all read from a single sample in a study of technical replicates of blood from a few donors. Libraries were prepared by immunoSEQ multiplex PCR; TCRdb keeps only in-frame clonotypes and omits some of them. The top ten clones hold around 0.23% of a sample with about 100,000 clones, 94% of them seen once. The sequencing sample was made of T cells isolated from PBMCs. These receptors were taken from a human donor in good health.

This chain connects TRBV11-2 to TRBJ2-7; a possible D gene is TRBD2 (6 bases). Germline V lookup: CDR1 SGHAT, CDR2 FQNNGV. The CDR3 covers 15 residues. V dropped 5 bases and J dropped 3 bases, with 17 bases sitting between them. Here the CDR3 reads CASSTLHGRGYEQYF. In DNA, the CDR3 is TGTGCCAGCAGCACCCTACACGGGAGAGGCTACGAGCAGTACTTC.

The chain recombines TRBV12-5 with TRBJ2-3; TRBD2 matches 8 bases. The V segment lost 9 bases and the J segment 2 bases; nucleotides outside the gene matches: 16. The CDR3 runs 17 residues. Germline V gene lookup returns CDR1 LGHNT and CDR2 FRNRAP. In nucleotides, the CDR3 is TGTGCTAGCACTCTCGTAATAGCGGGAAAACCCACAGATACGCAGTATTTT. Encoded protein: CASTLVIAGKPTDTQYF. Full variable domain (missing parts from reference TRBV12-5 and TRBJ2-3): DARVTQTPRHKVTEMGQEVTMRCQPILGHNTVFWYRQTMMQGLELLAYFRNRAPLDDSGMPKDRFSAEMPDATLATLKIQPSEPRDSAVYFCASTLVIAGKPTDTQYFGPGTRLTVL.

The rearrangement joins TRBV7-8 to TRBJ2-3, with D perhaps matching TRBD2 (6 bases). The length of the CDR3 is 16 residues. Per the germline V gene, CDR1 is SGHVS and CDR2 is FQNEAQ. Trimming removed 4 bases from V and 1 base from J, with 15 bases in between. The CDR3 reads CASSSRGFSGTDTQYF. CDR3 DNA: TGTGCCAGCAGCTCTCGGGGGTTTTCAGGCACAGATACGCAGTATTTT.

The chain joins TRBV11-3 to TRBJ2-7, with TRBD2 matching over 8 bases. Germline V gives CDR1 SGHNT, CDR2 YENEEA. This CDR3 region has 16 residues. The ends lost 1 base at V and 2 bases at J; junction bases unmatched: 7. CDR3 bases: TGTGCCAGCAGCTTAGGCCCGGGAGGGGAAACCTACGAGCAGTACTTC. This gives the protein CASSLGPGGETYEQYF. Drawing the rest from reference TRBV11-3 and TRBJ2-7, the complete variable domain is EAGVVQSPRYKIIEKKQPVAFWCNPISGHNTLYWYLQNLGQGPELLIRYENEEAVDDSQLPKDRFSAERLKGVDSTLKIQPAELGDSAVYLCASSLGPGGETYEQYFGPGTRLTVT.

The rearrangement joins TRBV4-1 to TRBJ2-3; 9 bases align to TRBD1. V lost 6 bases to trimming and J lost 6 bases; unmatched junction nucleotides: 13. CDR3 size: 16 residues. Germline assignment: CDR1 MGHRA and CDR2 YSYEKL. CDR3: CASRPIGQGRGDTQYF. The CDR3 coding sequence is TGCGCCAGCAGACCGATTGGACAGGGGAGAGGGGATACGCAGTATTTT.